This T cell receptor beta chain appears in the sequencing data of a study of T cells in localized non-small cell lung cancer. Trimming shortened V by 7 bases and J by 2 bases, and 14 bases separated the two germline ends. CDR3 length: 14 residues. Germline V lookup: CDR1 SNHLY, CDR2 FYNNEI. TCRdb keeps only in-frame clones here, not all; method: immunoSEQ multiplex PCR. This table holds under 15,000 clones, around four fifths found once. The receptor comes from a male donor at least 60 years old with stage I squamous cell lung carcinoma. The sequencing here drew on peripheral blood, taken before any cancer treatment. V and J are TRBV2 and TRBJ1-2; TRBD1 might be the D (5 bases). The CDR3 DNA is TGTGCCAGCATGGACGGGGCCTTAAACTATGGCTACACCTTC. Its protein product is CASMDGALNYGYTF. Variable domain in full (rest from reference TRBV2 and TRBJ1-2): EPEVTQTPSHQVTQMGQEVILRCVPISNHLYFYWYRQILGQKVEFLVSFYNNEISEKSEIFDDQFSVERPDGSNFTLKIRSTKLEDSAMYFCASMDGALNYGYTFGSGTRLTVV.